This T cell receptor (beta chain) was captured in a study of T cells after yellow fever vaccination (dated by TCRdb to about 2019). With respect to the entire study: Libraries from fractions with low cell numbers were prepared with the SMART-Seq v4 Ultra Low Input RNA kit. Bulk TCR alpha and beta repertoires were sequenced longitudinally to track T-cell clones before and after primary and booster YFV17D yellow fever vaccination. The cohort comprised two healthy male donors, one aged 18 to 30 and one aged 30 to 40 years. Blood samples were taken at several timepoints before and after primary and secondary immunization, and bulk PBMC replicates and cell subsets were isolated.

Synthesis of TCR cDNA relied on 5'RACE template switching, a step that introduced a universal primer site along with unique molecular identifiers. Priming of cDNA synthesis was performed from both the TCR alpha and TCR beta constant segments. Libraries were amplified in two PCR steps, with sample barcodes and sequencing adapters added in the second step. Libraries were sequenced on Illumina HiSeq 2500 (2x100 bp) or NovaSeq (2x150 bp). In the source study's methods: MIGEC was used to demultiplex reads and collapse the reads into UMI consensus sequences, and MiXCR was used for V(D)J alignment. Clonotypes responding to the vaccine were identified with edgeR on replicate PBMC samples, with the criteria of FDR below 0.01 and a log2 fold change above 5 up to day 15. CD4 or CD8 identity was assigned to each bulk clonotype according to whether the clonotype was present at higher abundance in the sequenced CD4 repertoire or the sequenced CD8 repertoire. The public reads were run again by TCRdb, first through fastp at Q25 and then through MiXCR, and only productive beta chains were kept. For every CDR3 protein sequence, its rows merge into one entry that carries the most common genes and DNA. These V and J calls originate from TCRdb's pipeline instead of the authors' own analysis. For this sample there are 400,000 or so distinct CDR3 sequences; around 6.5% appear just once. The ten largest account for 15% of the sample.

The CDR1 and CDR2 encoded by the germline V gene are SGHRS and YFSETQ. The CDR3 holds 13 amino acids from the cysteine to the phenylalanine. The kept DNA is CDR3 alone, 39 bases in frame from the first base. V gives up 5 bases and J gives up 2 bases, and the segment between their germline ends measures 9 bases. In the case of this clonotype: The antigen it recognizes is unknown. No much larger clone is present one base from it, and per-base qualities are unavailable.

Sample treatment or condition, as interpreted from the label and publication: live attenuated yellow fever vaccine strain. At each blood-draw timepoint, two biological replicates of bulk PBMCs were obtained. PBMCs were isolated from peripheral blood using a standard Ficoll-Paque protocol. TriZol was used to extract RNA from bulk PBMCs, from CD4 and CD8 fractions, and from dextramer-positive and dextramer-negative fractions. On the study overall, not on this receptor specifically: After the booster, most clones that had expanded after primary vaccination were detected again (about 97% of CD4 and 88% of CD8), suggesting broad maintenance of memory. Compared with the primary T-cell response, the secondary T-cell response was weaker but faster, peaking on day 5 rather than day 15. A small share of clonotypes was detected in both CD4 and CD8 compartments, with the overlap likely arising from convergent recombination. FACS-sorted repertoires could contain abundant contaminating clonotypes from the bulk population, so computational filtering was required. Because only two donors were included in the study, the extent to which the findings can be generalized is limited.

Here the sequenced sample was PBMCs, taken 5 days after the yellow fever booster vaccination. This receptor was identified in a man aged 25-40 years who received the YFV17D yellow fever vaccine. This sequence uses TRBV5-1 and TRBJ2-3; the D gene is perhaps TRBD2, on 6 matching bases. The CDR3 amino acid sequence is: CASRLAYTDTQYF. In nucleotides, the sequence is TGCGCCAGCAGACTAGCTTACACAGATACGCAGTATTTT. Reference TRBV5-1 and TRBJ2-3 genes cover what lies past the CDR3, so the full variable domain is KAGVTQTPRYLIKTRGQQVTLSCSPISGHRSVSWYQQTPGQGLQFLFEYFSETQRNKGNFPGRFSGRQFSNSRSEMNVSTLELGDSALYLCASRLAYTDTQYFGPGTRLTVL.